These 4 T cell receptor beta chains originate from one sample sequenced in a study of OX40 agonist ivuxolimab in advanced cancers. Assay: immunoSEQ multiplex PCR; the TCRdb copy retains only in-frame clones and omits some. The repertoire has some 69,000 clones, about three quarters of them found once; the top ten carry approximately 2.3%. The material was CD4+ or CD8+ T cells sorted from blood, obtained in a trial of the OX40 agonist ivuxolimab. The receptors originated from an adult with an advanced solid tumor such as melanoma, head and neck, liver or kidney cancer.

CDR3 bases: TGTGCCAGCTCACTCCGGACTAGCGACACCGGGGAGCTGTTTTTT. Translated, it gives CASSLRTSDTGELFF. The J gene is TRBJ2-2, the V gene TRBV18; 9 bases align to TRBD2. The J segment lost 3 bases and the V segment lost 4 bases, leaving 3 bases of the junction unmatched. The CDR3 is made up of 15 amino acids. Germline V gene sequence: CDR1 KGHSH, CDR2 LQKENI.

This clone was counted a single time. This chain connects TRBV19 to TRBJ2-4; the match to TRBD1 covers 9 bases. Per the germline V gene, CDR1 is LNHDA and CDR2 is SQIVND (reference sequence). V shed 5 bases, J shed 2 bases, and the junction held 7 bases outside the gene matches. CDR3 length: 16 residues. This CDR3 reads CASSLGNRGPKNIQYF. In DNA form, the CDR3 reads TGTGCCAGTAGTCTGGGGAACAGGGGGCCCAAAAACATTCAGTACTTC.

This chain uses TRBV5-6 with TRBJ1-1; D uncertain. The CDR3 spans 12 residues. V lost 2 bases and J lost 14, with 16 bases in between. The germline V gene has CDR1 SGHDT and CDR2 YYEEEE. The CDR3: CASSLSQERLFF. The DNA of the CDR3 is TGTGCCAGCAGCTTAAGCCAGGAGAGGTTATTCTTT. The complete variable domain, with remaining parts taken from reference TRBV5-6 and TRBJ1-1, reads DAGVTQSPTHLIKTRGQQVTLRCSPKSGHDTVSWYQQALGQGPQFIFQYYEEEERQRGNFPDRFSGHQFPNYSSELNVNALLLGDSALYLCASSLSQERLFFGQGTRLTVV.

This clone appeared a few times. This sequence joins TRBV5-1 and TRBJ1-2; no clear D gene. Trimming took off 0 bases at V and 6 bases at J, with 12 bases between the two ends. Looked up from germline, CDR1 is SGHRS and CDR2 is YFSETQ. CDR3 length equals 14 residues. This CDR3 is CASSLDGSRNGYTF. The CDR3 DNA is TGCGCCAGCAGCTTGGATGGGAGTAGAAATGGCTACACCTTC.